This passage covers 13 T cell receptor beta chains from one sample sequenced in a study of shared clonotypes between healthy human individuals. Clones were sequenced by immunoSEQ multiplex PCR, and TCRdb holds only the in-frame ones, with some missing. Of about 2.1 million clones in the sample, roughly 93% were seen once. Terminally differentiated effector memory CD45RA+ cells were excluded by CCR7 positive selection of CD45RO-negative cells. Input material: naive CD8+ T cells from PBMCs. The receptors shown here come from a man between 18 and 35 years old in good health. Some clones in this sample may be carry-over from other donors' samples.

This clone appeared once. The genes are TRBV5-1 and TRBJ2-1; TRBD2 agrees at 13 bases. With V trimmed by 3 bases and J by 7 bases, 10 bases remained unmatched. CDR3 length: 17 amino acids. Germline-derived CDR1 and CDR2 are SGHRS and YFSETQ. The CDR3 bases are TGCGCCAGCAGCTCTCGGACTAGCGGGAGAGAGTCGAATGAGCAGTTCTTC. Translation gives CASSSRTSGRESNEQFF.

The chain carries TRBV10-2 and TRBJ2-7; D possibly corresponds to TRBD1 (7 bases). The germline CDR1 and CDR2 sequences are WSHSY and SAAADI. V was cut by 5 bases and J by 0 bases, with 14 bases left in between. The CDR3 totals 15 residues. Here the CDR3 DNA reads TGCGCCAGCAGTATGACAGGGACTGGCTCCTACGAGCAGTACTTC. Translated, it gives CASSMTGTGSYEQYF.

Of note for this clone: Other DNA sequences in the same sample also yield this CDR3. The V call is TRBV19, the J call TRBJ1-5, with no clear D. The V end lost 2 bases, the J end lost 0 bases, and 8 bases lay between the germline ends. The V gene's germline CDR1 is LNHDA and CDR2 SQIVND (reference sequence). The CDR3 consists of 15 residues. This CDR3 reads CASSITPYSNQPQHF. Here the CDR3 DNA reads TGTGCCAGTAGTATAACCCCTTATAGCAATCAGCCCCAGCATTTT.

CDR3 region: CASSVGPTGVASGNTIYF. DNA for the CDR3: TGTGCCAGCAGCGTGGGGCCGACAGGGGTTGCCTCTGGAAACACCATATATTTT. V is TRBV9 and J is TRBJ1-3; the match to TRBD1 covers 8 bases. J was trimmed by 0 bases and V by 2 bases; bases with no gene match: 10. Germline CDR1 reads SGDLS; CDR2 reads YYNGEE. This CDR3 region has 18 residues.

The genes are TRBV30 and TRBJ1-3; the match to TRBD1 covers 8 bases. Germline loops: CDR1 GTSNPN, CDR2 SVGIG (reference sequence). Germline trimming cut 7 bases from V and 4 bases from J; bases unmatched to any gene: 9. The CDR3 spans 14 residues. CDR3 sequence reads: CASLRQGRGNTIYF. CDR3 in DNA: TGTGCCTCCCTCCGACAGGGGAGAGGAAACACCATATATTTT.

The chain is built from TRBV2 and TRBJ1-1; D gene unclear. The ends were cut back, 1 base at V and 2 bases at J, with 14 bases in the middle. CDR1 is SNHLY and CDR2 is FYNNEI in the germline V gene. The CDR3 is 16 amino acids. In DNA form, the CDR3 reads TGTGCCAGCAGTGAAGAGGGCGTGGGATCCAACACTGAAGCTTTCTTT. Translating gives CASSEEGVGSNTEAFF.

The genes are TRBV5-5 and TRBJ2-7, with D possibly being TRBD1 (5 bases). Trimming removed 1 base from V and 3 bases from J, with 17 bases in between. The CDR3 has 16 residues. Germline V gene data show CDR1 as SGHKS and CDR2 as YYEKEE (reference sequence). For the CDR3, the DNA is TGTGCCAGCAGCTTGAGGTTAGGGGTTATTTTCTACGAGCAGTACTTC. Amino acid sequence: CASSLRLGVIFYEQYF.

The chain couples TRBV9 to TRBJ1-1; the D gene is possibly TRBD1 (6 bases). This CDR3 comprises 19 residues. V lost 4 bases and J lost 1, with 26 bases in between. Germline CDR1 and CDR2: SGDLS and YYNGEE. CDR3 residues: CASSLTEVPRGAWNTEAFF. CDR3 nucleotide sequence: TGTGCCAGCAGCCTGACCGAGGTCCCTCGGGGGGCTTGGAACACTGAAGCTTTCTTT.

V gene TRBV25-1 combines with J gene TRBJ1-1; possibly TRBD1 for D (5 bases). CDR1 is MGHDK and CDR2 is SYGVNS in the germline V gene. V lost 6 bases to trimming and J lost 5 bases, with 13 bases between them. The CDR3 spans 13 residues. Written as DNA, the CDR3 is TGTGCCAGCAGCCAGGGCAGGAAGACTGAAGCTTTCTTT. As protein: CASSQGRKTEAFF.

The V call is TRBV4-1, the J call TRBJ2-7, with D uncertain. Trimming took off 1 base at V and 1 base at J, with 17 bases between the two ends. Germline CDR1 is MGHRA and CDR2 is YSYEKL. CDR3 size: 17 residues. Written as DNA, the CDR3 is TGCGCCAGCAGCCAAGTCGCGATGGTTGGGCCTTCCTACGAGCAGTACTTC. It specifies CASSQVAMVGPSYEQYF.

V gene TRBV28 combines with J gene TRBJ2-4; D is possibly TRBD2 (6 bases). Germline-derived CDR1 and CDR2 are MDHEN and SYDVKM. Trimming took 2 bases from V and 3 from J, leaving 14 bases between them. The CDR3 is made up of 16 amino acids. The CDR3 coding sequence is TGTGCCAGCAGTTTACGTGGGGGGATAGACAAAAACATTCAGTACTTC. This codes for CASSLRGGIDKNIQYF.

This sequence joins TRBV19 and TRBJ1-5, with D unclear. V was cut by 6 bases and J by 1 base, with 19 bases left in between. Germline CDR1 is LNHDA and CDR2 is SQIVND (reference sequence). The CDR3 sequence is 17 residues long. The CDR3 spells CASSPYPWGSSNQPQHF. For the CDR3, the DNA is TGTGCCAGTAGCCCATACCCGTGGGGATCAAGCAATCAGCCCCAGCATTTT.

J is TRBJ2-3 and V is TRBV25-1; 10 nucleotides line up with TRBD2. Germline V CDR1 and CDR2: MGHDK, SYGVNS. This CDR3 is built from 16 residues. CDR3 nucleotide sequence: TGTGCGTCTGGGGCTAGCGGGAGTCGGGGCACAGATACGCAGTATTTT. Its translation: CASGASGSRGTDTQYF.